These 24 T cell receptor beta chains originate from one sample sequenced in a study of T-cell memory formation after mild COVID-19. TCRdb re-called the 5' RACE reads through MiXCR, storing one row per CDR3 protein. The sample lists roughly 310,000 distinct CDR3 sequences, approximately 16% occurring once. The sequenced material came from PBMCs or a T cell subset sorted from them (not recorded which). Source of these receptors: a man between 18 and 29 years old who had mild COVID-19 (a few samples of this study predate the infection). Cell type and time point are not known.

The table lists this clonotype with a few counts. CDR3 region: CASSSTDTTYEQYV. The CDR3 nucleotides are TGTGCCAGCAGCTCGACGGACACAACCTACGAGCAGTACGTC. V is TRBV7-9 and J is TRBJ2-7, with a weak D call TRBD1 (5 bases). Per germline, CDR1 SEHNR and CDR2 FQNEAQ (reference sequence). The V end was cut by 4 bases, the J end by 2 bases, with 12 bases between. This CDR3 is built from 14 residues.

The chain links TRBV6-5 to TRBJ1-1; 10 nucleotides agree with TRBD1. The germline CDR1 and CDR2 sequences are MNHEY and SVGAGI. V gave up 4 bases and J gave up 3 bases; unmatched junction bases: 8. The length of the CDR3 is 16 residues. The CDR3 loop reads CASSSLAGTGDTEAFF. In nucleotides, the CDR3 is TGTGCCAGCAGTTCGCTAGCCGGGACAGGGGACACTGAAGCTTTCTTT.

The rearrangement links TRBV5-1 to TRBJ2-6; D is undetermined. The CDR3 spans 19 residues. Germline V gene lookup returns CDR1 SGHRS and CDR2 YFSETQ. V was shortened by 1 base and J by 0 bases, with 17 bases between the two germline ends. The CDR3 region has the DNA TGCGCCAGCAGCTTGTGGGTTCTACAGATCGACTCTGGGGCCAACGTCCTGACTTTC. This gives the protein CASSLWVLQIDSGANVLTF.

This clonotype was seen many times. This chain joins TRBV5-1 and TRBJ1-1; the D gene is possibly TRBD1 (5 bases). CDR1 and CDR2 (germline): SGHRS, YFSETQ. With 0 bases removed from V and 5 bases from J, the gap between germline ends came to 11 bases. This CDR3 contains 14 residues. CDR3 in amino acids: CASSLVGEGTEAFF. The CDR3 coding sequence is TGCGCCAGCAGCTTGGTAGGGGAGGGGACTGAAGCTTTCTTT.

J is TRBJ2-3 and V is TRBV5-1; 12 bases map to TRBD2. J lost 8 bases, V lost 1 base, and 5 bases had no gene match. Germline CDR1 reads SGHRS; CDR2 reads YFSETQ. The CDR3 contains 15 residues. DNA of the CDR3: TGCGCCAGCAGCTTGATGGGACTAGCGGGCGGTACGCAGTATTTT. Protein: CASSLMGLAGGTQYF.

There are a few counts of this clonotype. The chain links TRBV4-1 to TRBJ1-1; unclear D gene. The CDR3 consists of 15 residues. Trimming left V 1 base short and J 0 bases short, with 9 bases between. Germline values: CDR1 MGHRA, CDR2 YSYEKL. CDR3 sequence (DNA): TGCGCCAGCAGCCAAGGTGTGGGCATGAACACTGAAGCTTTCTTT. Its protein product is CASSQGVGMNTEAFF.

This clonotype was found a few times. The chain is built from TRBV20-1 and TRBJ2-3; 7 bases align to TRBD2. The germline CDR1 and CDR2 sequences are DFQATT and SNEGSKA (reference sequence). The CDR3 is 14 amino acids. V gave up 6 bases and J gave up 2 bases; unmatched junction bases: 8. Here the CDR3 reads CSAGERGSTDTQYF. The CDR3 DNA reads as TGCAGTGCCGGGGAGCGGGGATCCACAGATACGCAGTATTTT.

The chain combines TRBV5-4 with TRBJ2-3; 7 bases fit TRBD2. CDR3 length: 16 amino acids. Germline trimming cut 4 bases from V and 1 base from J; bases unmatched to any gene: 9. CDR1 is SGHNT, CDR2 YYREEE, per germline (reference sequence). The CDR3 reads CASSQGGNTGTDTQYF. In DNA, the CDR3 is TGTGCCAGCAGCCAGGGAGGGAATACAGGCACAGATACGCAGTATTTT.

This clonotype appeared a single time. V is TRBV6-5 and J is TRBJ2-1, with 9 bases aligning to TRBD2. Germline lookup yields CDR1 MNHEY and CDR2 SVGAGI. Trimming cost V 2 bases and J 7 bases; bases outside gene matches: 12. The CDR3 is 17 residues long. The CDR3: CASSYRALAGKRNEQFF. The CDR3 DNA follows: TGTGCCAGCAGTTACCGGGCACTAGCGGGCAAAAGGAATGAGCAGTTCTTC.

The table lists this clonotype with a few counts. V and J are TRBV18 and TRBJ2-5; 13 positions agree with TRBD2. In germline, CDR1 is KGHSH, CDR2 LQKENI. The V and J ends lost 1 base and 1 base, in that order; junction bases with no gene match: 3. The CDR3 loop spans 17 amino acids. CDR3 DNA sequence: TGTGCCAGCTCACCACAAGGACTAGCGGGGGCCCAAGAGACCCAGTACTTC. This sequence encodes CASSPQGLAGAQETQYF. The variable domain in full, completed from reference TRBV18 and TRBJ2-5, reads NAGVMQNPRHLVRRRGQEARLRCSPMKGHSHVYWYRQLPEEGLKFMVYLQKENIIDESGMPKERFSAEFPKEGPSILRIQQVVRGDSAAYFCASSPQGLAGAQETQYFGPGTRLLVL.

CDR3 DNA sequence: TGTGCCAGCAGCTTAACGCCGACAGTCTACGAGCAGTACTTC. It codes for CASSLTPTVYEQYF. The V gene is TRBV7-6, the J gene TRBJ2-7; tentatively, D is TRBD1 (5 bases). The CDR3 totals 14 residues. Germline CDR1 is SGHVS and CDR2 is FNYEAQ. V was pared by 2 bases and J by 3 bases, with 11 bases between.

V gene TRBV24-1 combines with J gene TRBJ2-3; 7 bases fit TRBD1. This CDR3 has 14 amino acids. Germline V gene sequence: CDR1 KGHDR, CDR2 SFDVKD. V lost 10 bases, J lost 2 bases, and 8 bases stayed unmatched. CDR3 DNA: TGTGCCACATCAGACAGGGTCCTCACAGATACGCAGTATTTT. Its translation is CATSDRVLTDTQYF.

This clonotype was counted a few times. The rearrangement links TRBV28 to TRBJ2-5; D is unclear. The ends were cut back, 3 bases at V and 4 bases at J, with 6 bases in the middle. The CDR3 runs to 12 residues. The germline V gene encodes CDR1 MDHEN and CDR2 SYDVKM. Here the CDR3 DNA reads TGTGCCAGCAGTTTTGCAGGAGAGACCCAGTACTTC. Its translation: CASSFAGETQYF.

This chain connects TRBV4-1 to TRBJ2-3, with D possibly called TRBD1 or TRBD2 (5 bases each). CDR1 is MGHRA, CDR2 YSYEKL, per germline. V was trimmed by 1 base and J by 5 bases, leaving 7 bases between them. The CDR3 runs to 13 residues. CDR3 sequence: CASSQGGIDTQYF. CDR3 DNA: TGCGCCAGCAGCCAAGGGGGGATAGATACGCAGTATTTT.

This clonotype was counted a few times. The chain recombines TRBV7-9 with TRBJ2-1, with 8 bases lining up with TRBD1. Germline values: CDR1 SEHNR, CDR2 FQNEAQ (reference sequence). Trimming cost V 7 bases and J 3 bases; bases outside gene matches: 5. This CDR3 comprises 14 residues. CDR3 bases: TGTGCCAGCATCGACAGGGGAGTCTACAATGAGCAGTTCTTC. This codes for CASIDRGVYNEQFF.

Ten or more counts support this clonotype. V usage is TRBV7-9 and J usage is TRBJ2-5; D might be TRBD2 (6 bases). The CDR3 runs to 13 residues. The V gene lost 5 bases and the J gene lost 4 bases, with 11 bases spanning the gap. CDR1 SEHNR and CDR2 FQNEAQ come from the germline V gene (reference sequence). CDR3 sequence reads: CASSAGSGETQYF. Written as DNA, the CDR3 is TGTGCCAGCAGCGCGGGAAGTGGAGAGACCCAGTACTTC. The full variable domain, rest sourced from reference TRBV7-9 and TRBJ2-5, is DTGVSQNPRHKITKRGQNVTFRCDPISEHNRLYWYRQTLGQGPEFLTYFQNEAQLEKSRLLSDRFSAERPKGSFSTLEIQRTEQGDSAMYLCASSAGSGETQYFGPGTRLLVL.

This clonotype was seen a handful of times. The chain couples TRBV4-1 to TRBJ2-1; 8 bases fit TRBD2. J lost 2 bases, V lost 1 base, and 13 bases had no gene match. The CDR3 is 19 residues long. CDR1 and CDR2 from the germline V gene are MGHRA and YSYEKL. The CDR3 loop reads CASSQGARGQRGTYNEQFF. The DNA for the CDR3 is TGCGCCAGCAGCCAAGGAGCCAGAGGTCAGCGGGGGACCTACAATGAGCAGTTCTTC.

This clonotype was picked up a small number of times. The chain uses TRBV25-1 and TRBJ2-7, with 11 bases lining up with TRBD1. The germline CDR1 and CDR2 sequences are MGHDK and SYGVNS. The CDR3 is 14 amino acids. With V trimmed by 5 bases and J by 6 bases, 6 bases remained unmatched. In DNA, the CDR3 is TGTGCCAGCAGTCCCCGGACAGGGGGCAGCGAGCAGTACTTC. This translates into CASSPRTGGSEQYF.

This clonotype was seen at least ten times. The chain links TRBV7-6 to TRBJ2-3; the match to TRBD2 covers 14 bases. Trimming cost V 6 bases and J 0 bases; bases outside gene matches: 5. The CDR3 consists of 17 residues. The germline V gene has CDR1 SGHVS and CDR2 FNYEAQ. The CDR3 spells CASSPGLAGDSTDTQYF. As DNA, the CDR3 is TGTGCCAGCAGTCCGGGACTAGCGGGAGATAGCACAGATACGCAGTATTTT.

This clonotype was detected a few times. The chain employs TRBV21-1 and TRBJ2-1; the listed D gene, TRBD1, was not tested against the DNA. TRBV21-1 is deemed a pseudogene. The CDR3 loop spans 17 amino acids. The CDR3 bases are TGTGCCAGCAGCATAACCTGGCGGCCTCCCCTGGACAATGAGCAGTTCTTC. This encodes CASSITWRPPLDNEQFF.

The CDR3 DNA follows: TGCGCCAGCAGCACTACAGGGGGCTACCAGCCCCAGCATTTT. Amino acid sequence: CASSTTGGYQPQHF. The chain joins TRBV5-1 to TRBJ1-5; 9 bases are a match to TRBD1. Germline V CDR1 and CDR2: SGHRS, YFSETQ. The V segment lost 4 bases and the J segment 7 bases; nucleotides outside the gene matches: 6. The CDR3 covers 14 residues.

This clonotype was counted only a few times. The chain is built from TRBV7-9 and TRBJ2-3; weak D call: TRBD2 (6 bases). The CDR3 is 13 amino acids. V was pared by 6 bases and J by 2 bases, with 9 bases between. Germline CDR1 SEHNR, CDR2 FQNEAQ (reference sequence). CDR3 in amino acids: CASRRESTDTQYF. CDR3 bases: TGTGCCAGCAGGCGGGAATCCACAGATACGCAGTATTTT.

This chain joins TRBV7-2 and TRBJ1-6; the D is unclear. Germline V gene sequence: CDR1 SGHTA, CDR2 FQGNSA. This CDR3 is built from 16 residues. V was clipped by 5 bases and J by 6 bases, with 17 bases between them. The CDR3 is CASSPRWQVINSPLHF. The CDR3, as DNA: TGTGCCAGCAGCCCCCGTTGGCAGGTTATTAATTCACCCCTCCACTTT.

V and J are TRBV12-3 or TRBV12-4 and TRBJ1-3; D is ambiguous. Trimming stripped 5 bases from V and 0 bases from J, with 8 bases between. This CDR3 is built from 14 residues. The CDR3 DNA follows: TGTGCCAGCAGTCCCGATAACTCTGGAAACACCATATATTTT. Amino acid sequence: CASSPDNSGNTIYF.